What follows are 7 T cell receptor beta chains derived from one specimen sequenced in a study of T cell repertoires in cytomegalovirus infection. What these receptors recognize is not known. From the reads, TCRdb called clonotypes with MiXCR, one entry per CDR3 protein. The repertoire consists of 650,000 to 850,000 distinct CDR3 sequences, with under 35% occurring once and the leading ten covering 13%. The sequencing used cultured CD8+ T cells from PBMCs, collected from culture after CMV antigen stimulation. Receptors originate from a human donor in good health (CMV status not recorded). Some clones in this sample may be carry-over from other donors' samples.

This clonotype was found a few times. The CDR3 sequence is CASSYESGRGNQPQHF. The CDR3, as DNA: TGTGCCAGCAGTTACGAATCGGGACGGGGAAATCAGCCCCAGCATTTT. The chain links TRBV6-6 to TRBJ1-5, with D tentatively TRBD1 (5 bases). CDR1 and CDR2 from the germline V gene are MNHNY and SVGAGI (reference sequence). This CDR3 is built from 16 residues. Trimming left V 2 bases short and J 4 bases short, with 15 bases between.

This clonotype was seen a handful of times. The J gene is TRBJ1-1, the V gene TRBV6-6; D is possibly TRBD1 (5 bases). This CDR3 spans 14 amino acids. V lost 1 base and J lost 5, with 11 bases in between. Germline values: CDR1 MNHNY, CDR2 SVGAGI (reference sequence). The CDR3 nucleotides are TGTGCCAGCAGTTACTTAAGGGGTGGGACTGAAGCTTTCTTT. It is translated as CASSYLRGGTEAFF.

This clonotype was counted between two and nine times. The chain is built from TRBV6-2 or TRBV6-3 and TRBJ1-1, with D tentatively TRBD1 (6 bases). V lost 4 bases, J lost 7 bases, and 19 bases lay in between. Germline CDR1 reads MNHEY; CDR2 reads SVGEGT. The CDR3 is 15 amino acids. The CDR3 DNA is TGTGCCAGCAGTTGGCCGGGGGGGGCGAAGGATGAAGCTTTCTTT. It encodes CASSWPGGAKDEAFF.

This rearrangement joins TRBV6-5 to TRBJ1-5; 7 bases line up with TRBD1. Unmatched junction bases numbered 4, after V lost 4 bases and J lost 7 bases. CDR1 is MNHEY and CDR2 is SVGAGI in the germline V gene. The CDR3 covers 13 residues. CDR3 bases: TGTGCCAGCAGTTGGGGACAGTGGCAGCCCCAGCATTTT. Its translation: CASSWGQWQPQHF.

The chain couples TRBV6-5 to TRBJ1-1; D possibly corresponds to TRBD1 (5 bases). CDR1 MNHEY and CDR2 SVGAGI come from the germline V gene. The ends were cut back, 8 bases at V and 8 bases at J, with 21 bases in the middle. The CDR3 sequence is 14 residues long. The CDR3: CASWDRAYLEEAFF. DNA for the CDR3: TGTGCCAGCTGGGACCGGGCTTACTTAGAGGAAGCTTTCTTT.

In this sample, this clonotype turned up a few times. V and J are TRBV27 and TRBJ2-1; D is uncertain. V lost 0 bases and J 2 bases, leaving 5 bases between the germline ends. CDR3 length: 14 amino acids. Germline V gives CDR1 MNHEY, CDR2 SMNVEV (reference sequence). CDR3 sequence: CASSLSNAYNEQFF. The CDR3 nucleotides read TGTGCCAGCAGTTTATCGAATGCCTACAATGAGCAGTTCTTC.

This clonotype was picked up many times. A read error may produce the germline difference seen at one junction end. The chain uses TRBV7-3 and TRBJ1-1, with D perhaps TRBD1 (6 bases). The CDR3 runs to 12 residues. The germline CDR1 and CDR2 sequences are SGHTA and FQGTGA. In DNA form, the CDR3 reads TGTGCCAGCAGCCCCCTCGGACAGCCTCCGACCTTT. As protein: CASSPLGQPPTF.